These 21 T cell receptor beta chains were all obtained from the same sample, sequenced in a study of blood T cell repertoires in COVID-19. Profiled with immunoSEQ multiplex PCR; TCRdb holds only in-frame clones, not every one. The sample includes over 250,000 clones, about 86% of them seen just once. What was sequenced was PBMCs or T cells enriched from blood (not recorded which). Receptor source: a man aged 30 to 45 with acute COVID-19.

The chain links TRBV7-2 to TRBJ2-3; 7 nucleotides agree with TRBD1. The CDR3 spans 14 residues. The germline CDR1 and CDR2 sequences are SGHTA and FQGNSA. The J segment lost 2 bases and the V segment lost 4 bases, leaving 3 bases of the junction unmatched. The CDR3: CASSWDSLTDTQYF. CDR3 DNA: TGTGCCAGCAGCTGGGACAGTCTCACAGATACGCAGTATTTT.

This clone has a handful of counts. The V call is TRBV6-5, the J call TRBJ1-1, with D unclear. Trimming removed 4 bases from V and 0 bases from J, with 9 bases in between. CDR1 MNHEY and CDR2 SVGAGI come from the germline V gene. CDR3 length: 14 amino acids. The CDR3: CASSFQPVNTEAFF. In DNA form, the CDR3 reads TGTGCCAGCAGTTTTCAACCGGTGAACACTGAAGCTTTCTTT.

The V call is TRBV24-1, the J call TRBJ2-1; no reliable D call. V shed 0 bases and J shed 8 bases, with 7 bases lying between them. The CDR3 loop spans 13 amino acids. Germline loops: CDR1 KGHDR, CDR2 SFDVKD. The CDR3 DNA sequence: TGTGCCACCAGTGATTTGAGTGGAGATGAGCAGTTCTTC. It yields the protein CATSDLSGDEQFF.

This sequence joins TRBV6-4 and TRBJ2-5, with TRBD2 matching over 12 bases. Germline V CDR1 and CDR2: MRHNA, SNTAGT. This CDR3 spans 16 amino acids. V trimming: 4 bases; J trimming: 2 bases; junction bases outside the gene matches: 5. This chain's CDR3 is CASSATGTSGQETQYF. In DNA, the CDR3 is TGTGCCAGCAGTGCGACCGGGACTAGCGGGCAAGAGACCCAGTACTTC.

The rearrangement joins TRBV29-1 to TRBJ2-4; tentatively, D is TRBD1 (5 bases). The CDR3 runs 16 residues. Germline-derived CDR1 and CDR2 are SQVTM and ANQGSEA. V shed 5 bases and J shed 0 bases, with 17 bases lying between them. The CDR3 DNA is TGCAGCGTTTCCGACGGACATTCAGTAGCCAAAAACATTCAGTACTTC. It translates to CSVSDGHSVAKNIQYF. Variable domain in full (rest from reference TRBV29-1 and TRBJ2-4): SAVISQKPSRDICQRGTSLTIQCQVDSQVTMMFWYRQQPGQSLTLIATANQGSEATYESGFVIDKFPISRPNLTFSTLTVSNMSPEDSSIYLCSVSDGHSVAKNIQYFGAGTRLSVL.

The V gene is TRBV12-3 or TRBV12-4, the J gene TRBJ1-5; D is unresolved. This CDR3 region has 13 residues. Trimming pared 3 bases from V and 6 bases from J, leaving 9 bases between. CDR3: CASSLGELQPQHF. DNA for the CDR3: TGTGCCAGCAGTTTGGGAGAACTTCAGCCCCAGCATTTT.

The chain links TRBV19 to TRBJ2-1; D is unclear. CDR1 and CDR2 (germline): LNHDA, SQIVND (reference sequence). The CDR3 spans 14 residues. V lost 1 base and J 3 bases, leaving 7 bases between the germline ends. The DNA for the CDR3 is TGTGCCAGTAGTATAGGAGGCTACTACAATGAGCAGTTCTTC. Its protein is CASSIGGYYNEQFF.

The J gene is TRBJ2-1, the V gene TRBV7-8; tentative D call: TRBD2 (6 bases). Germline V CDR1 and CDR2: SGHVS, FQNEAQ. This CDR3 has 17 amino acids. Trimming left V 3 bases short and J 0 bases short, with 15 bases between. The CDR3 nucleotides are TGTGCCAGCAGCTTCACCGTCCTCGGGAGCTCCTACAATGAGCAGTTCTTC. Protein product: CASSFTVLGSSYNEQFF.

The chain links TRBV19 to TRBJ2-7; D gene uncertain. Germline values: CDR1 LNHDA, CDR2 SQIVND (reference sequence). Trimming took off 5 bases at V and 6 bases at J, with 8 bases between the two ends. There are 11 residues in the CDR3. The CDR3 coding sequence is TGTGCCAGTAGTTTCGCCGGCGAGCAGTACGTC. Protein sequence: CASSFAGEQYV.

This sequence joins TRBV9 and TRBJ2-7; perhaps TRBD2 as D (6 bases). V lost 0 bases and J lost 5, with 18 bases in between. Germline V gene data show CDR1 as SGDLS and CDR2 as YYNGEE. The CDR3 extends over 16 amino acids. Written as DNA, the CDR3 is TGTGCCAGCAGCGTAGTGGTTGGTGCTAGCGTACACGAGCAGTACGTC. Encoded protein: CASSVVVGASVHEQYV.

The rearrangement links TRBV6-4 to TRBJ2-3; D is perhaps TRBD1 (5 bases). V was cut by 3 bases and J by 0 bases, with 7 bases left in between. The CDR3 covers 14 residues. Germline CDR1 reads MRHNA; CDR2 reads SNTAGT. The DNA for the CDR3 is TGTGCCAGCAGTGAGAAGGGGAGCACAGATACGCAGTATTTT. This codes for CASSEKGSTDTQYF.

J is TRBJ2-3 and V is TRBV6-5; 13 bases agree with TRBD2. V lost 4 bases and J lost 7; bases outside the gene matches: 5. The germline CDR1 and CDR2 sequences are MNHEY and SVGAGI. The CDR3 runs to 15 residues. The CDR3: CASSWTSGSPYTQYF. DNA for the CDR3: TGTGCCAGCAGTTGGACTAGCGGGAGTCCGTATACGCAGTATTTT.

The CDR3 nucleotides read TGTGCCAGCAGCGGGGACAGCGCAGATACGCAGTATTTT. Protein: CASSGDSADTQYF. V and J are TRBV9 and TRBJ2-3; 7 nucleotides align to TRBD1. The CDR3 length is 13 residues. CDR1 is SGDLS and CDR2 is YYNGEE in the germline V gene. Trimming at V came to 3 bases and at J to 4 bases, leaving 2 bases not matched to a gene.

The V call is TRBV6-6, the J call TRBJ2-1; weak D call: TRBD2 (6 bases). The germline CDR1 and CDR2 sequences are MNHNY and SVGAGI (reference sequence). Trimming shortened V by 7 bases and J by 2 bases, and 12 bases separated the two germline ends. The length of the CDR3 is 14 residues. CDR3 region: CASKAGTAYNEQFF. DNA of the CDR3: TGTGCCAGCAAGGCGGGAACCGCCTACAATGAGCAGTTCTTC.

The chain links TRBV5-1 to TRBJ1-1; TRBD1 matches at 7 bases. V lost 1 base and J lost 6; bases outside the gene matches: 6. CDR1 SGHRS and CDR2 YFSETQ come from the germline V gene. The CDR3 runs 14 residues. The CDR3 protein is CASSLWDRSAEAFF. CDR3 DNA sequence: TGCGCCAGCAGCTTGTGGGACAGAAGTGCTGAAGCTTTCTTT. Full variable domain (rest looked up from reference TRBV5-1 and TRBJ1-1): KAGVTQTPRYLIKTRGQQVTLSCSPISGHRSVSWYQQTPGQGLQFLFEYFSETQRNKGNFPGRFSGRQFSNSRSEMNVSTLELGDSALYLCASSLWDRSAEAFFGQGTRLTVV.

The chain is built from TRBV3-1 (or the pseudogene TRBV3-2) and TRBJ1-5, with D hard to call. The CDR3 runs 16 residues. CDR1 is LGHDT and CDR2 is YNNKEL in the germline V gene (reference sequence). Trimming left V 1 base short and J 2 bases short, with 12 bases between. In DNA form, the CDR3 reads TGTGCCAGCAGCCAAGCCGGCGGTGTACGCAATCAGCCCCAGCATTTT. Amino acids: CASSQAGGVRNQPQHF.

This clone was counted between two and nine times. The chain couples TRBV15 to TRBJ2-2; D is unresolved. Germline CDR1 and CDR2: LNHNV and YYDKDF (reference sequence). This CDR3 contains 13 residues. V lost 3 bases, J lost 6 bases, and 8 bases lay in between. The CDR3 DNA is TGTGCCACCAGCAGGGGCGTCGCCGGGGAGCTGTTTTTT. It codes for CATSRGVAGELFF.

This clone was seen more than once but under ten times. The chain recombines TRBV5-6 with TRBJ1-2, with D unclear. CDR3 length: 16 amino acids. Trimming cost V 4 bases and J 1 base, with 17 bases left between them. Germline CDR1 is SGHDT and CDR2 is YYEEEE. The CDR3 sequence: CASSRYPLSLNYGYTF. The CDR3, as DNA: TGTGCCAGCAGCAGATACCCCCTATCCCTTAACTATGGCTACACCTTC.

The chain links TRBV7-9 to TRBJ1-4; D ambiguous. CDR3 length: 14 residues. The V gene's germline CDR1 is SEHNR and CDR2 FQNEAQ (reference sequence). Trimming pared 1 base from V and 5 bases from J, leaving 8 bases between. The CDR3 DNA sequence: TGTGCCAGCAGCTTAGTAGCTGGGAATGAAAAACTGTTTTTT. The encoded protein is CASSLVAGNEKLFF.

The chain is built from TRBV6-5 and TRBJ2-2; no reliable D call. The length of the CDR3 is 14 residues. The germline V gene encodes CDR1 MNHEY and CDR2 SVGAGI. V was pared by 5 bases and J by 0 bases, with 7 bases between. The CDR3 reads CASSTYPNTGELFF. The CDR3 DNA is TGTGCCAGCAGTACATACCCGAACACCGGGGAGCTGTTTTTT.

The chain couples TRBV14 to TRBJ1-5; D is unclear. This CDR3 region has 16 residues. The V end lost 7 bases, the J end lost 6 bases, and 22 bases lay between the germline ends. Germline CDR1 reads SGHDN; CDR2 reads FVKESK. DNA of the CDR3: TGTGCCAGCACCTGGCCTTCAGAGGATAAGTCTCAGCCCCAGCATTTT. Residues: CASTWPSEDKSQPQHF.